Presented here are 5 T cell receptor beta chains from one specimen sequenced in a study of blood T cell repertoires in COVID-19. Sequencing was performed with immunoSEQ multiplex PCR; in TCRdb, only in-frame clones are kept and a portion is missing. The sample consists of some 670,000 clones, approximately 90% of them appearing once. Sequenced sample: peripheral blood. These receptors were obtained from a woman aged 18-29 years with acute or convalescent COVID-19.

The chain couples TRBV9 to TRBJ2-1; 9 bases are a match to TRBD2. The CDR3 runs 15 residues. Germline V lookup: CDR1 SGDLS, CDR2 YYNGEE. V lost 1 base to trimming and J lost 5 bases; unmatched junction nucleotides: 4. CDR3 coding DNA: TGTGCCAGCAGCGTATCAGCGGGGGGCCACAATGAGCAGTTCTTC. This codes for CASSVSAGGHNEQFF.

The chain employs TRBV13 and TRBJ2-2, with 8 bases matching TRBD1. CDR1 is PRHDT, CDR2 FYEKMQ, per germline (reference sequence). This CDR3 is 18 amino acids long. Losses at the gene ends were 5 bases for V and 4 bases for J; bases not matched to a gene: 15. DNA for the CDR3: TGTGCCAGCAGCCTCTCACGGACAGGGTGGGGCGGCACCGGGGAGCTGTTTTTT. This sequence encodes CASSLSRTGWGGTGELFF.

This clone was detected a few times. The CDR3 region is CASSLIRPGWANYGYTF. The CDR3 DNA follows: TGTGCCAGCAGCTTAATTCGGCCAGGGTGGGCTAACTATGGCTACACCTTC. The rearrangement joins TRBV11-2 to TRBJ1-2; weak D call: TRBD1 (5 bases). Trimming pared 2 bases from V and 0 bases from J, leaving 16 bases between. This CDR3 is 17 amino acids long. From germline, CDR1 is SGHAT and CDR2 FQNNGV. Drawing the rest from reference TRBV11-2 and TRBJ1-2, the complete variable domain is EAGVAQSPRYKIIEKRQSVAFWCNPISGHATLYWYQQILGQGPKLLIQFQNNGVVDDSQLPKDRFSAERLKGVDSTLKIQPAKLEDSAVYLCASSLIRPGWANYGYTFGSGTRLTVV.

This clone was found a few times. The gene calls are TRBV29-1 and TRBJ1-2; the D is unclear. The CDR3 consists of 13 residues. Germline CDR1 and CDR2: SQVTM and ANQGSEA. Deletions cut 2 bases from V and 4 bases from J, with 11 bases between. CDR3 sequence (DNA): TGCAGCGTTGAAAGCGAGGAATCCTATGGCTACACCTTC. Its translation: CSVESEESYGYTF.

The J gene is TRBJ2-7, the V gene TRBV13; 8 positions agree with TRBD2. This CDR3 contains 17 residues. Germline-derived CDR1 and CDR2 are PRHDT and FYEKMQ (reference sequence). V gave up 4 bases and J gave up 1 base; unmatched junction bases: 12. The CDR3 bases are TGTGCCAGCAGCTCCGCGGGGCGGGGGGTCACATCCTACGAGCAGTACTTC. Encoded protein: CASSSAGRGVTSYEQYF.